One sample yielded the 25 T cell receptor beta chains listed below, sequenced in a study of patients and donors after allogeneic stem cell transplantation. TCRdb re-called the RT-PCR reads through MiXCR, storing one row per CDR3 protein. The repertoire holds around 200,000 distinct CDR3 sequences, with 38% as singletons. Source material: blood, either unsorted or a sorted T cell fraction (not recorded which). Source of these receptors: a human donor who was either an allogeneic HSCT recipient or a stem cell or donor lymphocyte infusion donor (not recorded which). It is not recorded whose cells these are; they may come from a transplant donor.

This clonotype was detected a few times. The chain is built from TRBV29-1 and TRBJ2-5; D remains unclear. The CDR3 covers 13 residues. V was trimmed by 3 bases and J by 5 bases, leaving 13 bases between them. Germline V gene sequence: CDR1 SQVTM, CDR2 ANQGSEA. For the CDR3, the DNA is TGCAGCGTTGATGGTCTGGGTTTGGAGACCCAGTACTTC. Translated, it gives CSVDGLGLETQYF.

The sample holds a few counts of this clonotype. The chain employs TRBV12-3 or TRBV12-4 and TRBJ1-1; D gene unclear. The CDR3 consists of 13 residues. The V end was cut by 6 bases, the J end by 6 bases, with 14 bases between. The CDR3 DNA reads TGTGCCAGCAGGCCCCCAAGGCCTGCTGAAGCTTTCTTT. Amino acids: CASRPPRPAEAFF.

This sequence joins TRBV5-1 and TRBJ1-5; TRBD1 agrees at 7 bases. Trimming cost V 1 base and J 5 bases; bases outside gene matches: 6. This CDR3 spans 15 amino acids. Germline assignment: CDR1 SGHRS and CDR2 YFSETQ. CDR3 bases: TGCGCCAGCAGCTTGACCGGGACAGATTATCAGCCCCAGCATTTT. As protein: CASSLTGTDYQPQHF.

This clonotype showed up just a few times. The rearrangement joins TRBV5-1 to TRBJ1-6, with D hard to call. The germline V gene has CDR1 SGHRS and CDR2 YFSETQ. With 4 bases removed from V and 8 bases from J, the gap between germline ends came to 13 bases. The CDR3 runs 14 residues. The CDR3, as DNA: TGCGCCAGCAGCCTGGGGAGTAGAGATTCACCCCTCCACTTT. Its translation: CASSLGSRDSPLHF.

The chain combines TRBV30 with TRBJ1-1, with D perhaps matching TRBD1 (5 bases). Per the germline V gene, CDR1 is GTSNPN and CDR2 is SVGIG (reference sequence). The CDR3 is 14 amino acids. V shed 4 bases and J shed 1 base, with 13 bases lying between them. In DNA form, the CDR3 reads TGTGCCTGGAAGCCGGGACCCGCGAACACTGAAGCTTTCTTT. It specifies CAWKPGPANTEAFF.

The chain uses TRBV5-6 and TRBJ2-3, with D unclear. V was pared by 5 bases and J by 6 bases, with 19 bases between. CDR1 and CDR2 (germline): SGHDT, YYEEEE. This CDR3 is built from 15 residues. In nucleotides, the CDR3 is TGTGCCAGCAGTTGGGCCACTTCACTCGCGGATACGCAGTATTTT. The encoded protein is CASSWATSLADTQYF.

The chain is built from TRBV3-1 and TRBJ1-5; D not resolved. Trimming removed 1 base at V and 0 bases at J, with 13 bases between. The CDR3 consists of 17 residues. CDR1 is LGHDT, CDR2 YNNKEL, per germline (reference sequence). In DNA form, the CDR3 reads TGTGCCAGCAGCCAAGGTCCGAGGCCGGTTAGCAATCAGCCCCAGCATTTT. As protein: CASSQGPRPVSNQPQHF.

The chain links TRBV2 to TRBJ1-4; 7 nucleotides line up with TRBD1. Germline trimming cut 4 bases from V and 8 bases from J; bases unmatched to any gene: 7. The CDR3 consists of 14 residues. CDR1 is SNHLY and CDR2 is FYNNEI in the germline V gene. The CDR3 loop reads CASSVGTGEEKLFF. DNA of the CDR3: TGTGCCAGCAGTGTGGGAACAGGGGAGGAAAAACTGTTTTTT.

In nucleotides, the CDR3 is TGTGCCAGCAGAACTGCAACTTATAGCAATCAGCCCCAGCATTTT. Amino acids: CASRTATYSNQPQHF. The rearrangement links TRBV28 to TRBJ1-5, with D unresolved. The germline V gene encodes CDR1 MDHEN and CDR2 SYDVKM. CDR3 length equals 15 residues. With 6 bases removed from V and 0 bases from J, the gap between germline ends came to 12 bases.

This clonotype showed up just a few times. The chain has TRBV25-1 and TRBJ1-1, with D possibly TRBD1 on 5 matching bases. V was clipped by 7 bases and J by 4 bases, with 13 bases between them. The germline V gene encodes CDR1 MGHDK and CDR2 SYGVNS. The CDR3 is 13 residues long. This chain's CDR3 is CASTKQGGTEAFF. Written as DNA, the CDR3 is TGTGCCAGCACGAAGCAGGGAGGCACTGAAGCTTTCTTT.

This chain links TRBV10-3 with TRBJ1-2; D is undetermined. Trimming shortened V by 3 bases and J by 4 bases, and 3 bases separated the two germline ends. The germline V gene encodes CDR1 ENHRY and CDR2 SYGVKD. The CDR3 totals 11 residues. The CDR3 coding sequence is TGTGCCATCAGTGACATCTATGGCTACACCTTC. This sequence encodes CAISDIYGYTF.

The rearrangement uses TRBV5-1 and TRBJ1-2; possible D gene TRBD1, 6 bases. The CDR3 sequence is 13 residues long. V shed 6 bases and J shed 0 bases, with 9 bases lying between them. Germline V gene sequence: CDR1 SGHRS, CDR2 YFSETQ. The DNA of the CDR3 is TGCGCCAGCACCGACAGGACTAACTATGGCTACACCTTC. Translating gives CASTDRTNYGYTF.

The rearrangement uses TRBV5-6 and TRBJ2-1, with 10 bases lining up with TRBD1. The CDR3 is 16 residues long. The ends lost 0 bases at V and 6 bases at J; junction bases unmatched: 6. Germline loops: CDR1 SGHDT, CDR2 YYEEEE. The CDR3 spells CASSLVGQGTGNEQFF. In nucleotides, the CDR3 is TGTGCCAGCAGCTTGGTGGGACAGGGGACGGGCAATGAGCAGTTCTTC. The complete variable domain, with remaining parts taken from reference TRBV5-6 and TRBJ2-1, reads DAGVTQSPTHLIKTRGQQVTLRCSPKSGHDTVSWYQQALGQGPQFIFQYYEEEERQRGNFPDRFSGHQFPNYSSELNVNALLLGDSALYLCASSLVGQGTGNEQFFGPGTRLTVL.

This clonotype came up a few times. The rearrangement uses TRBV10-3 and TRBJ2-5, with 8 nucleotides matching TRBD2. The CDR3 is 12 amino acids. CDR1 is ENHRY, CDR2 SYGVKD, per germline. V shed 10 bases, J shed 5 bases, and the junction held 6 bases outside the gene matches. CDR3 DNA sequence: TGTGCCACCAGCGCTAGCGGGGAGACCCAGTACTTC. Translating gives CATSASGETQYF.

V and J are TRBV29-1 and TRBJ2-7, with D hard to call. V was shortened by 5 bases and J by 1 base, with 12 bases between the two germline ends. The CDR3 runs to 13 residues. Germline V gene data show CDR1 as SQVTM and CDR2 as ANQGSEA. The DNA for the CDR3 is TGCAGCGTTCTCCGGACGGCTTCCTACGAGCAGTACTTC. It specifies CSVLRTASYEQYF.

The V and J genes are TRBV12-3 or TRBV12-4 and TRBJ1-4, with D maybe TRBD1 (6 bases). V was cut by 3 bases and J by 8 bases, with 16 bases left in between. The CDR3 contains 15 residues. CDR3 sequence: CASSFGPQGGEKLFF. The DNA for the CDR3 is TGTGCCAGCAGTTTTGGTCCACAGGGCGGGGAAAAACTGTTTTTT.

The chain is built from TRBV6-6 and TRBJ2-5; 11 bases match TRBD2. Germline V CDR1 and CDR2: MNHNY, SVGAGI (reference sequence). Germline trimming cut 6 bases from V and 3 bases from J; bases unmatched to any gene: 12. There are 17 residues in the CDR3. The CDR3 is CASRPGLAVNPKETQYF. Here the CDR3 DNA reads TGTGCCAGCAGGCCGGGACTAGCGGTTAATCCCAAAGAGACCCAGTACTTC.

This clonotype was seen more than once but under ten times. Here the CDR3 DNA reads TGTGCCAGTGAAGGACGGAAGCAGTTCTTC. This sequence encodes CASEGRKQFF. The chain is built from TRBV6-6 and TRBJ2-1; D gene ambiguous. V was trimmed by 9 bases and J by 11 bases, leaving 11 bases between them. This CDR3 has 10 amino acids. Germline assignment: CDR1 MNHNY and CDR2 SVGAGI (reference sequence).

This clonotype was counted only a few times. V is TRBV5-1 and J is TRBJ1-1; 8 bases match TRBD1. V trimming: 4 bases; J trimming: 3 bases; junction bases outside the gene matches: 17. Looked up from germline, CDR1 is SGHRS and CDR2 is YFSETQ. There are 18 residues in the CDR3. The CDR3 DNA is TGCGCCAGCAGCCTAATGTCGACAGGGGAGAAGGCGGACACTGAAGCTTTCTTT. It codes for CASSLMSTGEKADTEAFF.

The chain has TRBV15 and TRBJ1-5; D call uncertain. There are 15 residues in the CDR3. Germline assignment: CDR1 LNHNV and CDR2 YYDKDF (reference sequence). Trimming stripped 5 bases from V and 5 bases from J, with 16 bases between. The CDR3 here is CATSGSPYGDQPQHF. The DNA for the CDR3 is TGTGCCACCAGCGGGTCACCCTATGGAGATCAGCCCCAGCATTTT.

The chain employs TRBV15 and TRBJ1-1; D uncertain. The length of the CDR3 is 15 residues. Trimming took 1 base from V and 5 from J, leaving 14 bases between them. Germline values: CDR1 LNHNV, CDR2 YYDKDF (reference sequence). The CDR3 region has the DNA TGTGCCACCAGCAGAGTCACAAAGGGTGGAACTGAAGCTTTCTTT. Its protein product is CATSRVTKGGTEAFF.

This sequence joins TRBV5-6 and TRBJ1-2; no clear D. The length of the CDR3 is 13 residues. The V end was cut by 1 base, the J end by 3 bases, with 7 bases between. Germline V CDR1 and CDR2: SGHDT, YYEEEE. CDR3 in DNA: TGTGCCAGCAGCTTGAAGAGATACTATGGCTACACCTTC. Translated, it gives CASSLKRYYGYTF.

The chain combines TRBV30 with TRBJ2-7; TRBD2 is a possible D gene (7 bases). Deletions cut 4 bases from V and 4 bases from J, with 14 bases between. The CDR3 loop spans 13 amino acids. Germline V gene lookup returns CDR1 GTSNPN and CDR2 SVGIG (reference sequence). CDR3 sequence: CAWNLGGPYEQYF. CDR3 coding DNA: TGTGCCTGGAACCTCGGGGGGCCATACGAGCAGTACTTC. The full variable domain, with the rest looked up from reference TRBV30 and TRBJ2-7, is SQTIHQWPATLVQPVGSPLSLECTVEGTSNPNLYWYRQAAGRGLQLLFYSVGIGQISSEVPQNLSASRPQDRQFILSSKKLLLSDSGFYLCAWNLGGPYEQYFGPGTRLTVT.

The V and J genes are TRBV20-1 and TRBJ2-3; 10 positions agree with TRBD1. The length of the CDR3 is 15 residues. V dropped 3 bases and J dropped 4; count of bases not matched to a gene: 7. Germline lookup yields CDR1 DFQATT and CDR2 SNEGSKA (reference sequence). This chain's CDR3 is CSASSGTGEADTQYF. DNA for the CDR3: TGCAGTGCTAGTTCCGGGACAGGGGAGGCAGATACGCAGTATTTT.

This clonotype was seen a handful of times. CDR3 protein: CAYGQREAFF. Here the CDR3 DNA reads TGTGCCTACGGACAGAGAGAAGCTTTCTTT. The V and J genes are TRBV30 and TRBJ1-1, with D perhaps TRBD1 (6 bases). The germline V and J ends were trimmed by 7 bases and 8 bases, with 11 bases remaining between them. The CDR3 has 10 amino acids. The germline V gene encodes CDR1 GTSNPN and CDR2 SVGIG (reference sequence).